The clone carrying this T cell receptor beta chain was recorded a few times. Its specificity is unknown. The data derive from a study of post-analysis software for immune sequencing data. Built from TCR beta cDNA, the libraries had unique molecular identifiers in them. TCRdb passed the PCR reads through MiXCR, listing each CDR3 protein once. The sample holds 820,000 or so distinct CDR3 sequences, under 70% seen once. Germline loops: CDR1 SGHKS, CDR2 YYEKEE (reference sequence). The CDR3 spans 13 residues. Study findings and constraints: Five TRBV segments, including TRBV5-6, TRBV5-1 and TRBV20-1, were more frequent in patients than controls.

The sequence was collected from a girl between 10 and 17 years old with multiple sclerosis. The rearrangement joins TRBV5-5 to TRBJ2-5; the D is unclear. The DNA end favors TRBJ2-7, so the J call may be wrong. The specimen sequenced was blood. CDR3 coding DNA: TGTGCCAGCAGCTTGGGACAAGTACGCGAGCAGTACTTC. Translation: CASSLGQVREQYF.